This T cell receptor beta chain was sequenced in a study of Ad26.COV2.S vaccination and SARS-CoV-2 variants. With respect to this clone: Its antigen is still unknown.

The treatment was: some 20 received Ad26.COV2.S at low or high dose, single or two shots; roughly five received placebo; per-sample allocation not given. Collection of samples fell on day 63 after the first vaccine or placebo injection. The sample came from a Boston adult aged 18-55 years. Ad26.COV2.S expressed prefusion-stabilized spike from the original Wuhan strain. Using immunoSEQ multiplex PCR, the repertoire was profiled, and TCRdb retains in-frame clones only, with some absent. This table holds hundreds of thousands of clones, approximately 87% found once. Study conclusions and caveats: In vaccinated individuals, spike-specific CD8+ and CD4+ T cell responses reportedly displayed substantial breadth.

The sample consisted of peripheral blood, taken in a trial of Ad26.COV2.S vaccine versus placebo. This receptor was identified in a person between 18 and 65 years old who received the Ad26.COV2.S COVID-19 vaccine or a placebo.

CDR3 coding DNA: TGCGCCAGCAGCCAAGATTCATTCAGGGATAATGAAAAACTGTTTTTT. As protein: CASSQDSFRDNEKLFF. The V and J genes are TRBV4-3 and TRBJ1-4, with a possible D match to TRBD1 (5 bases). Trimming took 0 bases from V and 4 from J, leaving 12 bases between them. Germline CDR1 is LGHNA and CDR2 is YSLEER. This CDR3 comprises 16 residues.